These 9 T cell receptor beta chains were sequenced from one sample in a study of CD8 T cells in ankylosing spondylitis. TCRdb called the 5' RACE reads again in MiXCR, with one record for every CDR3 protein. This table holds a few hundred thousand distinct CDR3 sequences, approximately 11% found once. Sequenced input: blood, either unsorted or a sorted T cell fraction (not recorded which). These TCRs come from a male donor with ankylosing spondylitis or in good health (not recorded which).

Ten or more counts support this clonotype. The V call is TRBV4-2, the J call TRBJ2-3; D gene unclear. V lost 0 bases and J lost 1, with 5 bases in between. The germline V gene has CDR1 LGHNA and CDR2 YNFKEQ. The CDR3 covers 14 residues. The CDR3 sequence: CASSQDRGTDTQYF. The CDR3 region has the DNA TGTGCCAGCAGCCAAGATCGGGGCACAGATACGCAGTATTTT.

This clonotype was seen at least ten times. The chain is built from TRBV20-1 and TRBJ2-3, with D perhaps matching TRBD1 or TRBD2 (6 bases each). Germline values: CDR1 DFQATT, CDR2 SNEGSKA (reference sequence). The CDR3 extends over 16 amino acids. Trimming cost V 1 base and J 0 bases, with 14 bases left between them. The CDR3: CSARGRRGASTDTQYF. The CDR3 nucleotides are TGCAGTGCTAGAGGACGTAGGGGGGCCAGCACAGATACGCAGTATTTT.

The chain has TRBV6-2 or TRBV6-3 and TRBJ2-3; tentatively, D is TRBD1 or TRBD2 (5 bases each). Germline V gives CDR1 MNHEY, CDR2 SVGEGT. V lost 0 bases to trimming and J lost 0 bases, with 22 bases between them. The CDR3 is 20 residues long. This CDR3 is CASSYSIQPGPVISTDTQYF. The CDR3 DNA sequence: TGTGCCAGCAGTTACTCGATACAGCCGGGACCCGTCATTAGCACAGATACGCAGTATTTT.

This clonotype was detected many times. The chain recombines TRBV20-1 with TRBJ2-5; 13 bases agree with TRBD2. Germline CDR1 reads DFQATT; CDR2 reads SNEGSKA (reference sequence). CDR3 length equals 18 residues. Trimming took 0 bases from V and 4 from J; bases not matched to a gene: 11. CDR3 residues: CSARETSGGAVVSETQYF. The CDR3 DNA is TGCAGTGCTAGAGAAACTAGCGGGGGGGCAGTGGTATCAGAGACCCAGTACTTC.

CDR3 amino acids: CASSLSGTHNEQFF. CDR3 nucleotides: TGTGCCAGCTCACTTTCCGGGACCCACAATGAGCAGTTCTTC. The chain joins TRBV18 to TRBJ2-1, with D possibly called TRBD1 or TRBD2 (5 bases each). This CDR3 comprises 14 residues. CDR1 is KGHSH, CDR2 LQKENI, per germline. Trimming shortened V by 4 bases and J by 5 bases, and 12 bases separated the two germline ends.

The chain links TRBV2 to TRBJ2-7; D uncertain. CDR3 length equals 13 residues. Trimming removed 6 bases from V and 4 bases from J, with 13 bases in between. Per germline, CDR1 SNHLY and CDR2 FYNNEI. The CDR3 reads CASSVIREYEQYF. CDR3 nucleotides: TGTGCCAGCAGCGTAATCCGAGAATACGAGCAGTACTTC.

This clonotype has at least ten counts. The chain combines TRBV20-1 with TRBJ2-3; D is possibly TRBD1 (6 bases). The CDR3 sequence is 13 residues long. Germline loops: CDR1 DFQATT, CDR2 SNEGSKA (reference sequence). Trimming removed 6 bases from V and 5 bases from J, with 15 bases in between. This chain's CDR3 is CSAHMGARDTQYF. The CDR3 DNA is TGCAGTGCCCATATGGGGGCCAGAGATACGCAGTATTTT.

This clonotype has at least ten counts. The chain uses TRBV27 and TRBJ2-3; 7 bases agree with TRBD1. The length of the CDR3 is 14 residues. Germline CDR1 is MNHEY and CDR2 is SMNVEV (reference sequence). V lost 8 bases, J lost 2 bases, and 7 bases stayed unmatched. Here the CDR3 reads CASYRTGVTDTQYF. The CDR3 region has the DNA TGTGCCAGCTACCGGACAGGAGTCACAGATACGCAGTATTTT.

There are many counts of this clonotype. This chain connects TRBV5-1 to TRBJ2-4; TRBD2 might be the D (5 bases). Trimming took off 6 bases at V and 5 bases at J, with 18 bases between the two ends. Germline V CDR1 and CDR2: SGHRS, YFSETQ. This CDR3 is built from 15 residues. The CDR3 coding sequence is TGCGCCAGCAAGTGGGCACTCAGCGGAGAAAACATTCAGTACTTC. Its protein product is CASKWALSGENIQYF. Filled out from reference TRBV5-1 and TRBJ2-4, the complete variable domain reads KAGVTQTPRYLIKTRGQQVTLSCSPISGHRSVSWYQQTPGQGLQFLFEYFSETQRNKGNFPGRFSGRQFSNSRSEMNVSTLELGDSALYLCASKWALSGENIQYFGAGTRLSVL.